This record concerns one T cell receptor beta chain sequence. The CDR3 has 13 amino acids. V was cut by 5 bases and J by 6 bases, with 13 bases left in between. Germline V lookup: CDR1 MNHEY, CDR2 SVGAGI. These data come from a study of blood T cell repertoires in COVID-19. Turning to the study itself: Sites in the United States, Italy and Spain provided acute and convalescent COVID-19 samples. In each case, the material was cDNA or gDNA derived from T cells, B-cell-depleted T cells, or PBMCs.

Authors' processing steps: Researchers report that nucleated cell counts were estimated from reference gene primer amplification. Measured with immunoSEQ multiplex PCR; TCRdb has only the in-frame clones, and not every one. For V, J and clone size, that table is used; D and trimming come from the DNA. The sample contains 88,000 or so clones, around 88% of which appear only once. The chain combines TRBV6-5 with TRBJ1-2, with a possible D match to TRBD1 (5 bases). This TCR derives from a man aged 60-69 years with acute or convalescent COVID-19. Sequences were obtained from peripheral blood. CDR3 nucleotides: TGTGCCAGCAGTCGACGCAGGGTAGATGGCTACACCTTC. It codes for CASSRRRVDGYTF.